The sample holds many counts of the clone carrying this TCR beta chain. The data were taken from a study of tumor and adjacent non-tumor tissue in lung cancer. In the study overall: There were 12 adenocarcinoma, 2 squamous cell carcinoma and 1 small cell lung cancer cases.

A modified ARM-PCR protocol with three rounds of nested PCR amplified TCRbeta. One entry per CDR3 protein, called by TCRdb with MiXCR from the multiplex PCR reads. Here the sample spans about 200,000 distinct CDR3 sequences, about two thirds being singletons. This CDR3 has 12 residues. V was shortened by 8 bases and J by 1 base, with 9 bases between the two germline ends. CDR1 and CDR2 (germline): SQVTM, ANQGSEA. The template was RNA from unsorted bulk tissue. The source material was lung tumor tissue. The receptor was isolated from a man in his fifties or sixties with non-small cell lung cancer. V usage is TRBV29-1 and J usage is TRBJ1-3; TRBD1 is a possible D gene (6 bases). The CDR3 bases are TGCAGCATCAGGGGTTCTGGAAACACCATATATTTT. Translating gives CSIRGSGNTIYF.